The 8 T cell receptor beta chains in this list originate from one sample, sequenced in a study of T cells after posttransplantation cyclophosphamide. TCRdb's copy holds only in-frame clones and misses some; the assay was immunoSEQ multiplex PCR. The table records about 6,700 clones, roughly four fifths of them present only once. Cyclophosphamide on days +3 and +4 followed busulfan-fludarabine conditioning and a marrow graft. Sequences were derived from PBMCs, sampled after allogeneic stem cell transplant with posttransplant cyclophosphamide. The receptors stem from a female patient aged 50-65 years who received an allogeneic stem cell transplant from a related donor, was CMV-positive, and had no GVHD. Some T cells may be supplied by the graft donor.

This clone was observed a single time. J is TRBJ1-1 and V is TRBV19; 7 nucleotides align to TRBD1. This CDR3 has 13 residues. After removal of 5 bases from V and 4 bases from J, the junction contained 4 bases not matched to a gene. The V gene's germline CDR1 is LNHDA and CDR2 SQIVND (reference sequence). The CDR3 DNA reads as TGTGCCAGTAGTGACAGGGTTCGCACTGAAGCTTTCTTT. Its protein product is CASSDRVRTEAFF.

The V and J genes are TRBV14 and TRBJ2-3, with D possibly matching TRBD2 (6 bases). CDR1 is SGHDN and CDR2 is FVKESK in the germline V gene. V was clipped by 1 base and J by 1 base, with 9 bases between them. CDR3 size: 15 residues. The CDR3 spells CASSQAKRGTDTQYF. DNA of the CDR3: TGTGCCAGCAGCCAAGCAAAGCGGGGCACAGATACGCAGTATTTT.

The V and J genes are TRBV6-1 and TRBJ2-1; TRBD2 matches at 12 bases. The CDR3 is made up of 17 amino acids. From germline, CDR1 is MNHNS and CDR2 SASEGT. The V and J ends lost 3 bases and 4 bases, in that order; junction bases with no gene match: 7. CDR3 in amino acids: CASSDLETSGGYNEQFF. DNA of the CDR3: TGTGCCAGCAGTGACCTCGAGACTAGCGGGGGATACAATGAGCAGTTCTTC.

Comment on this clone: Germline and junction disagree at one end, which may indicate a read error. The J gene is TRBJ2-1, the V gene TRBV7-2, with D tentatively TRBD2 (6 bases). Germline loops: CDR1 SGHTA, CDR2 FQGNSA. This CDR3 is 14 amino acids long. The CDR3 protein is CASNLRGGHNEQFF. The CDR3 DNA reads as TGTGCCAGCAACTTAAGGGGAGGCCACAATGAGCAGTTCTTC.

This sequence joins TRBV28 and TRBJ2-7; tentative D call: TRBD1 (5 bases). Per the germline V gene, CDR1 is MDHEN and CDR2 is SYDVKM. V was pared by 5 bases and J by 5 bases, with 10 bases between. The CDR3 has 12 amino acids. CDR3 coding DNA: TGTGCCAGCAGTGATCTAGGGGACGAGCAGTACTTC. This gives the protein CASSDLGDEQYF.

The chain joins TRBV5-1 to TRBJ1-5; D is unclear. The CDR3 totals 15 residues. Trimming took off 7 bases at V and 0 bases at J, with 14 bases between the two ends. Germline lookup yields CDR1 SGHRS and CDR2 YFSETQ. CDR3 residues: CASRETGNSNQPQHF. CDR3 DNA: TGCGCCAGCCGAGAGACGGGGAATAGCAATCAGCCCCAGCATTTT.

This clone was seen more than once but under ten times. V gene TRBV6-6 combines with J gene TRBJ2-2, with a tentative D call TRBD2 (7 bases). The CDR3 is 16 amino acids. CDR1 and CDR2 from the germline V gene are MNHNY and SVGAGI (reference sequence). Trimming shortened V by 3 bases and J by 3 bases, and 14 bases separated the two germline ends. Here the CDR3 DNA reads TGTGCCAGCAGTTATGACCGGGGGGCCGACACCGGGGAGCTGTTTTTT. Amino acid sequence: CASSYDRGADTGELFF.

The CDR3 coding sequence is TGTGCCAGTAGTACCCCCGAGACAGGGGGGGACGAGCAGTACTTC. Amino acid sequence: CASSTPETGGDEQYF. V is TRBV19 and J is TRBJ2-7; 9 nucleotides align to TRBD1. The CDR3 is 15 amino acids. Trimming cost V 4 bases and J 5 bases; bases outside gene matches: 9. The germline V gene encodes CDR1 LNHDA and CDR2 SQIVND (reference sequence). Supplemented by reference TRBV19 and TRBJ2-7, the full variable domain reads DGGITQSPKYLFRKEGQNVTLSCEQNLNHDAMYWYRQDPGQGLRLIYYSQIVNDFQKGDIAEGYSVSREKKESFPLTVTSAQKNPTAFYLCASSTPETGGDEQYFGPGTRLTVT.